This T cell receptor beta chain was captured in a study of T cell repertoires in cytomegalovirus infection. The overall study: Well-studied HLA-B-restricted epitopes and recently identified HLA-C-restricted epitopes of CMV were both used in the study.

Regarding this clonotype: Its antigen is as yet unknown.

Via MiXCR, TCRdb re-called the reads, giving one row per CDR3 protein. The repertoire holds 55,000 to 85,000 distinct CDR3 sequences, approximately 20% seen once, with approximately 68% in the top ten. CDR3 length equals 13 residues. Germline CDR1 reads MGHRA; CDR2 reads YSYEKL. Trimming took 1 base from V and 4 from J, leaving 6 bases between them. Study findings and constraints: It was HLA-C-restricted CMV-specific TCR beta clonotypes that dominated the response ex vivo. Using cumulative public TCR beta family frequency, the authors identified those who carried CMV together with the relevant HLA.

Sample: CD8+ T cells from cultured PBMCs, taken from culture after CMV antigen stimulation. The genes are TRBV4-1 and TRBJ2-3; D unclear. The sequence derives from a human donor in good health (CMV status not recorded). Some clones in this sample may be carry-over from other donors' samples. DNA of the CDR3: TGCGCCAGCAGCCAAGCTACCGCAGATACGCAGTATTTT. It specifies CASSQATADTQYF.